This T cell receptor (beta chain) was captured in a study of T cells after yellow fever vaccination. Looking at the study overall: The authors prepared low-cell-number fractions using SMART-Seq v4 Ultra Low Input.

The CDR3 has 15 residues. The ends lost 5 bases at V and 4 bases at J; junction bases unmatched: 8. Germline values: CDR1 MNHEY, CDR2 SMNVEV (reference sequence). Study-wide findings and caveats: Researchers cautioned that FACS-sorted repertoires could harbor abundant clonotypes contaminating from the bulk population. Most clones from primary vaccination resurfaced after the booster (nearly 97% CD4, 70% to 90% CD8).

In the case of this clonotype: Its specificity is not known.

MiXCR, run by TCRdb on the 5' RACE reads, gives a single entry per CDR3 protein. The data hold 350,000 to 450,000 distinct CDR3 sequences, with over 15% observed a single time. The receptor was isolated from a man aged 18 to 30 who received the YFV17D yellow fever vaccine. The input for sequencing was PBMCs, taken before the yellow fever booster vaccination. The chain recombines TRBV27 with TRBJ2-4, with 7 nucleotides matching TRBD1. The CDR3 bases are TGTGCCAGCAGTCCAGACAGGGTTGTTAAAAACATTCAGTACTTC. Its translation is CASSPDRVVKNIQYF.